These 12 T cell receptor beta chains originate from one sample sequenced in a study of T cells after yellow fever vaccination. Each CDR3 protein gets one entry after TCRdb re-called the 5' RACE reads with MiXCR. In the table there are more than 35,000 distinct CDR3 sequences, about 6.8% of which are singletons. Material: CD8+ T cells not binding an NS4B(214-222) dextramer, sorted from PBMCs, obtained 45 days after the yellow fever booster vaccination. The origin of the receptors is a man aged 25 to 45 who received the YFV17D yellow fever vaccine.

V usage is TRBV15 and J usage is TRBJ2-1; 16 nucleotides match TRBD2. The CDR3 is made up of 17 amino acids. From germline, CDR1 is LNHNV and CDR2 YYDKDF (reference sequence). V lost 8 bases to trimming and J lost 10 bases; unmatched junction nucleotides: 14. The CDR3: CATGPGLAGGPGAEQFF. The CDR3 coding sequence is TGTGCCACCGGTCCGGGACTAGCGGGAGGGCCGGGTGCGGAGCAGTTCTTC.

This clonotype turned up a few times. The V gene is TRBV4-1, the J gene TRBJ2-7; TRBD1 matches 8 bases. V gave up 3 bases and J gave up 3 bases; unmatched junction bases: 4. Germline CDR1 reads MGHRA; CDR2 reads YSYEKL. This CDR3 is built from 14 residues. The CDR3 is CASSQVDRDYEQYF. The CDR3 DNA is TGCGCCAGCAGCCAGGTGGACAGGGACTACGAGCAGTACTTC.

In its sample, this clonotype ranks as medium-sized. The chain uses TRBV12-3 or TRBV12-4 and TRBJ2-1, with TRBD2 as a possible D gene (5 bases). This CDR3 has 12 amino acids. The V and J ends lost 6 bases and 4 bases respectively, with 7 bases between them. CDR3 DNA sequence: TGTGCCAGCAGCCGGGGTTACAATGAGCAGTTCTTC. Translating it yields CASSRGYNEQFF.

This clonotype showed up just a few times. The chain has TRBV20-1 and TRBJ2-3; no clear D gene. Trimming took off 4 bases at V and 1 base at J, with 6 bases between the two ends. The germline gives CDR1 DFQATT, CDR2 SNEGSKA (reference sequence). The CDR3 runs 12 residues. CDR3 in DNA: TGCAGTGCTAATGTGGGCACAGATACGCAGTATTTT. Translating it yields CSANVGTDTQYF.

This clonotype was seen ten or more times. CDR3 region: CASSLTGQSAEAFF. The DNA of the CDR3 is TGCGCCAGCAGCCTCACAGGTCAGAGCGCTGAAGCTTTCTTT. The chain couples TRBV5-1 to TRBJ1-1, with D possibly TRBD1 on 5 matching bases. This CDR3 has 14 amino acids. The germline V and J ends were trimmed by 4 bases and 6 bases, with 16 bases remaining between them. Per the germline V gene, CDR1 is SGHRS and CDR2 is YFSETQ.

In its sample, this clonotype was seen many times. This chain links TRBV10-2 with TRBJ2-3; TRBD2 agrees at 7 bases. The CDR3 consists of 15 residues. Germline V gives CDR1 WSHSY, CDR2 SAAADI. V was pared by 6 bases and J by 0 bases, with 6 bases of the junction left unmatched. CDR3 amino acids: CASSTTSSSTDTQYF. The CDR3 coding sequence is TGCGCCAGCAGCACGACTAGCAGTAGCACAGATACGCAGTATTTT.

This clonotype was seen at least ten times. The V call is TRBV12-3 or TRBV12-4, the J call TRBJ2-2, with 10 positions matching TRBD2. This CDR3 spans 15 amino acids. V was pared by 7 bases and J by 6 bases, with 8 bases of the junction left unmatched. CDR3 amino acids: CASNLAGALAGELFF. The CDR3 DNA reads as TGTGCCAGCAATCTAGCGGGAGCCTTAGCCGGGGAGCTGTTTTTT.

This clonotype came up many times. The chain is built from TRBV12-3 or TRBV12-4 and TRBJ2-3, with D perhaps TRBD2 (5 bases). Trimming removed 5 bases from V and 3 bases from J, with 9 bases in between. The length of the CDR3 is 13 residues. CDR3 DNA sequence: TGTGCCAGCAGTCGGGAAGGGACAGATACGCAGTATTTT. It encodes CASSREGTDTQYF.

The chain is built from TRBV7-2 and TRBJ1-4; D gene ambiguous. Germline values: CDR1 SGHTA, CDR2 FQGNSA. Trimming left V 5 bases short and J 1 base short, with 8 bases between. This CDR3 comprises 14 residues. The CDR3 coding sequence is TGTGCCAGCAGCGTGGGAGTAACTAATGAAAAACTGTTTTTT. As protein: CASSVGVTNEKLFF.

The chain recombines TRBV27 with TRBJ2-1; no clear D. CDR1 and CDR2 (germline): MNHEY, SMNVEV (reference sequence). The CDR3 runs to 15 residues. Trimming took 2 bases from V and 5 from J, leaving 13 bases between them. CDR3 coding DNA: TGTGCCAGCAGTTTACTCCCCGTCCGGGACAATGAGCAGTTCTTC. This sequence encodes CASSLLPVRDNEQFF.

This clonotype has ten or more counts. This rearrangement joins TRBV6-2 or TRBV6-3 to TRBJ2-2; D remains unclear. There are 17 residues in the CDR3. The germline V gene encodes CDR1 MNHEY and CDR2 SVGEGT. V was shortened by 8 bases and J by 6 bases, with 25 bases between the two germline ends. The CDR3 sequence: CASDPHSRSGRPGELFF. Written as DNA, the CDR3 is TGTGCCAGCGACCCCCACTCGAGGTCCGGAAGACCCGGGGAGCTGTTTTTT.

Only one count was recorded for this clonotype. One end of the junction does not line up with germline, which may come from a read error. The V gene is TRBV5-1, the J gene TRBJ2-3; no definite D call. Germline CDR1 and CDR2: SGHRS and YFSETQ. The CDR3 covers 16 residues. The CDR3 DNA sequence: TGCGCCAGCGGCTTGTCTGGAGAGTTCAGCACAGATACGCAGTATTTT. This gives the protein CASGLSGEFSTDTQYF. Full variable domain (remainder filled in from reference TRBV5-1 and TRBJ2-3): KAGVTQTPRYLIKTRGQQVTLSCSPISGHRSVSWYQQTPGQGLQFLFEYFSETQRNKGNFPGRFSGRQFSNSRSEMNVSTLELGDSALYLCASGLSGEFSTDTQYFGPGTRLTVL.